A single T cell receptor beta chain is shown here with its context. Its antigen is still unknown. Samples were taken several times over chemoradiotherapy. Repertoires were generated with immunoSEQ multiplex PCR, while TCRdb's copy carries only in-frame clones and drops some. The sample contains about 12,000 clones, around 89% of which appear only once. This specimen comes from a study of chemoradiotherapy in HPV16-positive cancers. Study-wide background: Candidate HPV-specific clones and shared TCR motifs came from a couple of HPV16-positive patients. Study-level results: HPV-specific T cells were functionally defined from only a couple of HPV16-positive patients.

CDR1 and CDR2 (germline): WSHSY, SAAADI. Deletions cut 0 bases from V and 7 bases from J, with 18 bases between. The CDR3 totals 17 residues. The rearrangement joins TRBV10-2 to TRBJ1-4; TRBD1 might be the D (6 bases). The clonotype was recovered from a human donor with HPV-associated anogenital cancer. The sample was taken from a patient who underwent chemoradiotherapy. Here the CDR3 DNA reads TGCGCCAGCAGTGAGTCGTTGGGGGCAGGGAGTAGTGAAAAACTGTTTTTT. Translated: CASSESLGAGSSEKLFF.